The entry that follows covers one T cell receptor (beta chain) sequence. The antigen is undetermined. Trimming took 1 base from V and 5 from J; bases not matched to a gene: 0. The germline gives CDR1 MGHRA, CDR2 YSYEKL. This CDR3 has 13 residues. The data were produced by immunoSEQ multiplex PCR, yet TCRdb's version contains in-frame clones alone and is incomplete. This table holds 75,000 to 95,000 clones, around 85% found once. This record comes from a study of T cell responses to AZD1222 COVID-19 vaccine. General study findings and limits: Two AZD1222 doses significantly raised spike-specific TCR breadth and depth over controls. Reports indicate that nearly half of spike-specific TCRs are directed at unmutated variant regions. It should be noted that donors were predominantly white British and more often female, and clonal diversity was possibly underestimated.

The chain has TRBV4-1 and TRBJ2-3; 7 bases match TRBD2. This TCR was sampled from an adult who received the AZD1222 COVID-19 vaccine. The sample consisted of peripheral blood, taken 28 days after the second AZD1222 dose. CDR3 region: CASSQVAGDTQYF. CDR3 sequence (DNA): TGCGCCAGCAGCCAAGTAGCGGGAGATACGCAGTATTTT.